This T cell receptor beta chain originates from a study of control samples from healthy donors and cancer patients. The germline V gene encodes CDR1 SQVTM and CDR2 ANQGSEA. Deletions cut 2 bases from V and 6 bases from J, with 16 bases between. The CDR3 contains 14 residues. Assay used: immunoSEQ multiplex PCR; TCRdb lists only in-frame clones, some missing. The sample records 130,000 or so clones, around 94% being singletons. Specimen: blood. V gene TRBV29-1 combines with J gene TRBJ1-2; D not resolved. This clonotype was obtained from a man aged 35 to 55 in good health. CDR3 in amino acids: CSVELSPQKDGYTF. The CDR3 DNA sequence: TGCAGCGTTGAACTTTCACCCCAGAAGGATGGCTACACCTTC.